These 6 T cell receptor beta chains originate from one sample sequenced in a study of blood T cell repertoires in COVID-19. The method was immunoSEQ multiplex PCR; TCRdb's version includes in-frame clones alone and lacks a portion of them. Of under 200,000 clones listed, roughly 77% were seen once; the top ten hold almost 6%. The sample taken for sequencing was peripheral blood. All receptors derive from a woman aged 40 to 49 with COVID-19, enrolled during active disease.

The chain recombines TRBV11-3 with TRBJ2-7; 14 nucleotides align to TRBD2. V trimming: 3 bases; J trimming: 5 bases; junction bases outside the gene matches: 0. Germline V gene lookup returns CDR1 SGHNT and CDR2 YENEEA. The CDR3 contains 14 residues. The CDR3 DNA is TGTGCCAGCAGCTTGGGACTAGCGGGAGACGAGCAGTACTTC. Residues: CASSLGLAGDEQYF.

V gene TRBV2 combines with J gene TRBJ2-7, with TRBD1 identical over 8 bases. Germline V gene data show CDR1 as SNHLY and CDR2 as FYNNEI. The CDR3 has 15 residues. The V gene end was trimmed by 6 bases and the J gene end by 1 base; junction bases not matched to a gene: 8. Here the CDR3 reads CASSGEGTGSYEQYF. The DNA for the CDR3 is TGTGCCAGCAGCGGAGAGGGGACAGGATCCTACGAGCAGTACTTC.

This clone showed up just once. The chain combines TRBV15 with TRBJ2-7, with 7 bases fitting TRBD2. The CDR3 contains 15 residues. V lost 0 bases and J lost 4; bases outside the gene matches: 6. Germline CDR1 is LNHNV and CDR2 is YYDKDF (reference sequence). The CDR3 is CATSRDGQGGYEQYF. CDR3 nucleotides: TGTGCCACCAGCAGAGATGGGCAGGGAGGGTACGAGCAGTACTTC.

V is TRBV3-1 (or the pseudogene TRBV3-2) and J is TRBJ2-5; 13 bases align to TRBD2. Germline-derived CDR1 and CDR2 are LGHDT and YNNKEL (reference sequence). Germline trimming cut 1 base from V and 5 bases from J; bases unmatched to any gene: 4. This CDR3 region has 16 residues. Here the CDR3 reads CASSQGTSGRMETQYF. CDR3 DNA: TGTGCCAGCAGCCAAGGGACTAGCGGGAGAATGGAGACCCAGTACTTC.

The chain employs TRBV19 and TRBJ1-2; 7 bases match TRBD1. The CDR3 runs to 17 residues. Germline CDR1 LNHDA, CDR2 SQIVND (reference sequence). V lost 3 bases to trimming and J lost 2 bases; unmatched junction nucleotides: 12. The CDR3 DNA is TGTGCCAGTAGTATGTTCGGGGACAGCTCCGCCAACTATGGCTACACCTTC. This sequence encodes CASSMFGDSSANYGYTF.

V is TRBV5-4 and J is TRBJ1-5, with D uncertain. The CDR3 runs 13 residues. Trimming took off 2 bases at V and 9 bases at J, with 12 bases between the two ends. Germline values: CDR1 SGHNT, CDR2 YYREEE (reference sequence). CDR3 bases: TGTGCCAGCAGCTTTTCCGGTGGCGGGCCCCAGCATTTT. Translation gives CASSFSGGGPQHF.